The 7 T cell receptor beta chains presented below share a single source sample, sequenced in a study of CD8 T cells in ankylosing spondylitis. Study-wide findings and caveats: Blood from ankylosing spondylitis patients appeared to carry a characteristic roughly eight-variant TCR beta motif.

Their antigen targets remain unknown. From the 5' RACE reads, TCRdb called clonotypes with MiXCR, one entry per CDR3 protein. The repertoire holds 200,000 to 250,000 distinct CDR3 sequences, with 15% to 20% as singletons. Material: blood, either unsorted or a sorted T cell fraction (not recorded which). The source is a male donor with ankylosing spondylitis.

The chain couples TRBV2 to TRBJ2-1, with TRBD2 identical over 9 bases. The germline V gene encodes CDR1 SNHLY and CDR2 FYNNEI. The CDR3 sequence is 18 residues long. The ends lost 6 bases at V and 0 bases at J; junction bases unmatched: 12. The CDR3 DNA reads as TGTGCCAGCAGCCCCCCGGCTAGCGGGGCACTCTCCTACAATGAGCAGTTCTTC. Translating it yields CASSPPASGALSYNEQFF.

The chain joins TRBV5-1 to TRBJ1-2; tentatively, D is TRBD1 (6 bases). Trimming took 2 bases from V and 4 from J, leaving 12 bases between them. Looked up from germline, CDR1 is SGHRS and CDR2 is YFSETQ. The CDR3 contains 14 residues. The CDR3: CASSFGGGSYGYTF. The CDR3 DNA sequence: TGCGCCAGCAGCTTCGGAGGGGGGAGCTATGGCTACACCTTC.

This clonotype was detected a few times. The rearrangement joins TRBV4-1 to TRBJ2-7, with D perhaps TRBD2 (5 bases). V lost 0 bases to trimming and J lost 5 bases, with 11 bases between them. The CDR3 is 14 residues long. Germline V gene lookup returns CDR1 MGHRA and CDR2 YSYEKL. CDR3 nucleotide sequence: TGCGCCAGCAGCCAAGACGCGGGTGGGGACGAGCAGTACTTC. It specifies CASSQDAGGDEQYF.

The V gene is TRBV27, the J gene TRBJ1-2; 8 bases line up with TRBD1. V trimming: 5 bases; J trimming: 4 bases; junction bases outside the gene matches: 6. Per germline, CDR1 MNHEY and CDR2 SMNVEV (reference sequence). This CDR3 region has 14 residues. The CDR3 DNA follows: TGTGCCAGCAGTCAAACCGGGACAGGCTATGGCTACACCTTC. Translating it yields CASSQTGTGYGYTF.

This clonotype was observed a handful of times. The chain uses TRBV27 and TRBJ1-1, with 10 bases identical to TRBD1. Germline V gene sequence: CDR1 MNHEY, CDR2 SMNVEV (reference sequence). Trimming took 6 bases from V and 4 from J; bases not matched to a gene: 5. CDR3 length: 14 residues. The CDR3 protein is CASRLGTGVTEAFF. The CDR3 nucleotides are TGTGCCAGCAGACTCGGGACAGGGGTCACTGAAGCTTTCTTT.

The chain recombines TRBV19 with TRBJ1-5; TRBD1 matches 10 bases. With 6 bases clipped from V and 6 bases from J, the junction kept 5 bases outside the gene matches. The CDR3 length is 14 residues. Looked up from germline, CDR1 is LNHDA and CDR2 is SQIVND (reference sequence). The CDR3 region has the DNA TGTGCCAGTAGGAACGACAGGGGGCCTCAGCCCCAGCATTTT. It is translated as CASRNDRGPQPQHF.

V and J are TRBV9 and TRBJ2-3, with TRBD2 matching over 7 bases. Germline V gives CDR1 SGDLS, CDR2 YYNGEE. With 4 bases clipped from V and 1 base from J, the junction kept 6 bases outside the gene matches. The CDR3 has 15 residues. DNA for the CDR3: TGTGCCAGCAGCTATAGCGGGTTCGGCACAGATACGCAGTATTTT. Amino acid sequence: CASSYSGFGTDTQYF.